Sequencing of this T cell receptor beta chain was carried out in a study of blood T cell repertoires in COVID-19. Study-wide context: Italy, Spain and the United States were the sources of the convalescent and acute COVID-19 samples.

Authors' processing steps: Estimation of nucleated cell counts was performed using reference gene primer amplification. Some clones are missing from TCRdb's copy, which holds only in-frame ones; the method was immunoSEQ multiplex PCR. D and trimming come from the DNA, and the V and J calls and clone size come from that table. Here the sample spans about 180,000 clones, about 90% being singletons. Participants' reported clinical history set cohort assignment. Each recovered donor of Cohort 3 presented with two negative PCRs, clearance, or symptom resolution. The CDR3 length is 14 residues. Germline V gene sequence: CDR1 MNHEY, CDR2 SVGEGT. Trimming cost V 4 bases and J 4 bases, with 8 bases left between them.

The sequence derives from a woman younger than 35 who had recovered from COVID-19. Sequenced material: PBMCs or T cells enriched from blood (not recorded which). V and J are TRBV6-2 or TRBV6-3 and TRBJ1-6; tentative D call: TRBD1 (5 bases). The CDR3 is CASSLDTYNSPLHF. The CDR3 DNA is TGTGCCAGCAGTTTGGACACGTATAATTCACCCCTCCACTTT.